The 10 T cell receptor beta chains below all came from one sample that was sequenced in a study of blood T cell repertoires in COVID-19. Produced via immunoSEQ multiplex PCR; TCRdb's table is partial and in-frame only. Seen here are roughly 180,000 clones, approximately 88% observed once, and the top ten hold 10% to 15%. The sequenced sample consisted of PBMCs or T cells enriched from blood (not recorded which). These receptors all stem from a woman aged 55-69 years who had recovered from COVID-19.

The chain is built from TRBV20-1 and TRBJ2-3, with TRBD2 matching over 9 bases. The germline V gene has CDR1 DFQATT and CDR2 SNEGSKA (reference sequence). Trimming cost V 3 bases and J 2 bases; bases outside gene matches: 6. The CDR3 contains 15 residues. The CDR3 loop reads CSASPAGGFTDTQYF. DNA for the CDR3: TGCAGTGCTAGTCCAGCGGGGGGCTTCACAGATACGCAGTATTTT.

This clone has more than one count but fewer than ten. The chain uses TRBV20-1 and TRBJ1-5, with D unclear. The CDR3 covers 13 residues. V lost 3 bases and J lost 3, with 9 bases in between. CDR1 DFQATT and CDR2 SNEGSKA come from the germline V gene (reference sequence). CDR3 in DNA: TGCAGTGCTAGTATCAGGAACAATCAGCCCCAGCATTTT. It is translated as CSASIRNNQPQHF.

The chain joins TRBV18 to TRBJ1-3; 9 nucleotides align to TRBD1. Germline V CDR1 and CDR2: KGHSH, LQKENI. After removal of 3 bases from V and 4 bases from J, the junction contained 4 bases not matched to a gene. There are 15 residues in the CDR3. The CDR3 DNA reads as TGTGCCAGCTCACCCGGGACAGGGCTGGGAAACACCATATATTTT. Amino acid sequence: CASSPGTGLGNTIYF.

This chain joins TRBV27 and TRBJ1-6; D remains unclear. Germline CDR1 is MNHEY and CDR2 is SMNVEV (reference sequence). The CDR3 extends over 15 amino acids. The ends were cut back, 5 bases at V and 4 bases at J, with 12 bases in the middle. CDR3 DNA: TGTGCCAGCAGTCCGCGGAGCCATTATAATTCACCCCTCCACTTT. Encoded protein: CASSPRSHYNSPLHF.

This chain uses TRBV30 with TRBJ1-2, with TRBD1 matching 10 bases. The CDR3 totals 16 residues. With V trimmed by 5 bases and J by 4 bases, 13 bases remained unmatched. CDR1 and CDR2 (germline): GTSNPN, SVGIG (reference sequence). CDR3 region: CAWATRDRGSRYGYTF. In nucleotides, the CDR3 is TGTGCCTGGGCTACCCGGGACAGGGGCTCTCGCTATGGCTACACCTTC.

The chain is built from TRBV18 and TRBJ1-1; D not certain. V was shortened by 4 bases and J by 3 bases, with 12 bases between the two germline ends. The CDR3 length is 14 residues. Per germline, CDR1 KGHSH and CDR2 LQKENI. DNA for the CDR3: TGTGCCAGCTCACGCCTCGGTTCGGACACTGAAGCTTTCTTT. It translates to CASSRLGSDTEAFF.

The rearrangement uses TRBV19 and TRBJ2-1, with TRBD2 identical over 9 bases. The germline CDR1 and CDR2 sequences are LNHDA and SQIVND (reference sequence). V shed 3 bases, J shed 10 bases, and the junction held 16 bases outside the gene matches. The CDR3 is 17 residues long. CDR3 DNA: TGTGCCAGTAGTATTTCAGGTCAAAGAGCGGGAGGCGGGGAGCAGTTCTTC. This sequence encodes CASSISGQRAGGGEQFF.

J is TRBJ1-5 and V is TRBV5-1; 7 bases align to TRBD1. Per the germline V gene, CDR1 is SGHRS and CDR2 is YFSETQ. This CDR3 has 13 residues. J was trimmed by 4 bases and V by 5 bases; bases with no gene match: 3. CDR3 nucleotides: TGCGCCAGCAGGGGGGACAGTAATCAGCCCCAGCATTTT. This translates into CASRGDSNQPQHF.

The gene calls are TRBV19 and TRBJ1-5, with TRBD1 identical over 9 bases. The CDR3 contains 16 residues. Germline CDR1 is LNHDA and CDR2 is SQIVND (reference sequence). V lost 1 base and J lost 4; bases outside the gene matches: 5. CDR3 bases: TGTGCCAGTAGTATAGCACAGGGGGCTCTGAATCAGCCCCAGCATTTT. Protein sequence: CASSIAQGALNQPQHF. The entire variable domain, with the rest obtained from reference TRBV19 and TRBJ1-5, is as follows: DGGITQSPKYLFRKEGQNVTLSCEQNLNHDAMYWYRQDPGQGLRLIYYSQIVNDFQKGDIAEGYSVSREKKESFPLTVTSAQKNPTAFYLCASSIAQGALNQPQHFGDGTRLSIL.

The V gene is TRBV4-1, the J gene TRBJ2-3, with TRBD2 matching 7 bases. The CDR3 is 15 amino acids. Germline V lookup: CDR1 MGHRA, CDR2 YSYEKL. V dropped 4 bases and J dropped 5; count of bases not matched to a gene: 9. The CDR3, as DNA: TGCGCCAGCAGCCCCGGCGGGAGCGGGATAGATACGCAGTATTTT. Amino acids: CASSPGGSGIDTQYF.